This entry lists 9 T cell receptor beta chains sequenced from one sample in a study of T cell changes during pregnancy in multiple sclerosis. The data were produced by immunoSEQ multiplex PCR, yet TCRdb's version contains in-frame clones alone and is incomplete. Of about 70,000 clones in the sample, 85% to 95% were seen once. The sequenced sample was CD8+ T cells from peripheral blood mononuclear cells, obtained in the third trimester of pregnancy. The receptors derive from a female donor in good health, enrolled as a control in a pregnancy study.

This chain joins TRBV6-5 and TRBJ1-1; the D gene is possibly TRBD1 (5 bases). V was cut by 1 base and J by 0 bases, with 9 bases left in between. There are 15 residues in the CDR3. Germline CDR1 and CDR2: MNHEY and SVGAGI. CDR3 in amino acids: CASSYYRGMNTEAFF. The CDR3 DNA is TGTGCCAGCAGTTACTATAGGGGCATGAACACTGAAGCTTTCTTT.

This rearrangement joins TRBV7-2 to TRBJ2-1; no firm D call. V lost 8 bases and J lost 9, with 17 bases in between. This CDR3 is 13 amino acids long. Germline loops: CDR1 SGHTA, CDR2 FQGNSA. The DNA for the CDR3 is TGTGCCAGCCAAACTACTCCCGCCCCTGAGCAGTTCTTC. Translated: CASQTTPAPEQFF.

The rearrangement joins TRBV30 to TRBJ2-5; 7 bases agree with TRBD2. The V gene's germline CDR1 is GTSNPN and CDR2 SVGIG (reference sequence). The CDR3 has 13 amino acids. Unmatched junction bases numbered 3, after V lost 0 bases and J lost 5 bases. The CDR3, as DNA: TGTGCCTGGAGTGTATGGGGGGGGGAGACCCAGTACTTC. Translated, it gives CAWSVWGGETQYF.

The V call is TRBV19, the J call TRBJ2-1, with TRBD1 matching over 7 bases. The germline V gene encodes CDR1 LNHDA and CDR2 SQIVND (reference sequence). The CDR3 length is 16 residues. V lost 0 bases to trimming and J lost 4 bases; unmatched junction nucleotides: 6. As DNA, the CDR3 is TGTGCCAGTAGTATAGATCCGCCGGGACAGTACAATGAGCAGTTCTTC. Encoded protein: CASSIDPPGQYNEQFF. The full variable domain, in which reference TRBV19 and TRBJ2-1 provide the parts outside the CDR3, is DGGITQSPKYLFRKEGQNVTLSCEQNLNHDAMYWYRQDPGQGLRLIYYSQIVNDFQKGDIAEGYSVSREKKESFPLTVTSAQKNPTAFYLCASSIDPPGQYNEQFFGPGTRLTVL.

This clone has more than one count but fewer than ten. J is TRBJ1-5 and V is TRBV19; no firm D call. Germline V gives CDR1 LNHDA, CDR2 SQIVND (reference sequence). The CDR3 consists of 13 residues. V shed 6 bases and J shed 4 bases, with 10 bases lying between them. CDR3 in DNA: TGTGCCAGTAGCTACAGAAGTAATCAGCCCCAGCATTTT. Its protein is CASSYRSNQPQHF.

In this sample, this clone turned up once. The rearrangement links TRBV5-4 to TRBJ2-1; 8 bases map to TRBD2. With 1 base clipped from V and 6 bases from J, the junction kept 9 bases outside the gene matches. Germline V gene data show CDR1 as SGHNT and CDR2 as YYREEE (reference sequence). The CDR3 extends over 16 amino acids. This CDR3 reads CASSLSPGGTSNEQFF. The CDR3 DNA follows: TGTGCCAGCAGCTTGAGTCCGGGGGGGACGAGCAATGAGCAGTTCTTC.

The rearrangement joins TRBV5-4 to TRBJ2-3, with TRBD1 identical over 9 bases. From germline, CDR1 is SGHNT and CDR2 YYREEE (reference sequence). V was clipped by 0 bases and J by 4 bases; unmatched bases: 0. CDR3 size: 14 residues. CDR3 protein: CASSLGQGADTQYF. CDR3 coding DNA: TGTGCCAGCAGCTTGGGACAGGGGGCAGATACGCAGTATTTT.

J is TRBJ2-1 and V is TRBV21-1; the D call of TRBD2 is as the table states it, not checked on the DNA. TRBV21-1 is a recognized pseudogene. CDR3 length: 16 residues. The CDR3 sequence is CASLKTLAGANNEQFF. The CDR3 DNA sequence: TGTGCCAGCCTCAAGACCCTAGCGGGGGCTAACAATGAGCAGTTCTTC.

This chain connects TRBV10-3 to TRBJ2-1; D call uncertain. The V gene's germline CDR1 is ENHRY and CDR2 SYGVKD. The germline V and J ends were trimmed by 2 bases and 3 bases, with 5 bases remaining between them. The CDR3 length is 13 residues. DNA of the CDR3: TGTGCCATCAGTGAGAGCGACTACAATGAGCAGTTCTTC. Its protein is CAISESDYNEQFF.